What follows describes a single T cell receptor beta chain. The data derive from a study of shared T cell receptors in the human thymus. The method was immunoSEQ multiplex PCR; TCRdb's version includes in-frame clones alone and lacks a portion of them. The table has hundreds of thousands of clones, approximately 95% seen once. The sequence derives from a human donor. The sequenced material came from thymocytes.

CDR3 region: CASSPLAEVTDTQYF. The CDR3 DNA follows: TGTGCCAGCTCACCCCTAGCGGAAGTGACAGATACGCAGTATTTT. The rearrangement links TRBV18 to TRBJ2-3, with TRBD2 identical over 7 bases. In germline, CDR1 is KGHSH, CDR2 LQKENI. There are 15 residues in the CDR3. J lost 3 bases, V lost 3 bases, and 6 bases had no gene match.